The following is a T cell receptor beta chain sequence with its context. The antigen is unknown. The data are from a study of CXCR4 blockade with PD-1 therapy in pancreatic cancer. Regarding the study as a whole: Intratumoral clonality (mean 0.14) exceeded healthy blood (roughly 0.05) but did not track survival.

Germline CDR1 reads SGDLS; CDR2 reads YYNGEE. Deletions cut 0 bases from V and 5 bases from J, with 9 bases between. The CDR3 sequence is 14 residues long. TCRdb keeps only in-frame clones here, not all; method: immunoSEQ multiplex PCR. The sample shows about 2,100 clones, 45% to 70% of them seen only once. The chain combines TRBV9 with TRBJ2-1; no definite D call. This sequence was found in a human donor with pancreatic ductal adenocarcinoma. Sequencing was carried out using tumor tissue. CDR3 in amino acids: CASSVDLGNNEQFF. The CDR3 DNA reads as TGTGCCAGCAGCGTAGATCTGGGTAACAATGAGCAGTTCTTC.